The table lists the clone carrying this TCR beta chain with many counts. The V and J ends lost 0 bases and 5 bases respectively, with 11 bases between them. CDR3 length equals 15 residues. Germline lookup yields CDR1 SGHRS and CDR2 YFSETQ. Libraries for TCR beta were made by quantitative 5'-RACE with molecular barcodes. TCRdb reanalysed the 5' RACE reads using MiXCR and keeps one entry per CDR3 protein. The repertoire consists of about 240,000 distinct CDR3 sequences, with roughly 8.6% occurring once and the leading ten covering 6.8%. The data were obtained in a study of CD8 T cells in ankylosing spondylitis.

The chain carries TRBV5-1 and TRBJ1-4; D might be TRBD1 (5 bases). This clonotype was sampled from a male donor with ankylosing spondylitis or in good health (not recorded which). Sequences were obtained from blood, either unsorted or a sorted T cell fraction (not recorded which). The CDR3: CASSLERTPNEKLFF. CDR3 sequence (DNA): TGCGCCAGCAGCTTGGAAAGGACACCGAATGAAAAACTGTTTTTT.